This entry concerns a single T cell receptor beta chain. Its antigen is still unknown. This CDR3 has 13 amino acids. Trimming stripped 4 bases from V and 3 bases from J, with 9 bases between. In germline, CDR1 is LNHDA, CDR2 SQIVND (reference sequence). The method was immunoSEQ multiplex PCR; TCRdb's version includes in-frame clones alone and lacks a portion of them. The data show 90,000 or so clones, with more than 80% seen just once and approximately 4.8% held by the top ten. This record comes from a study of Tregs in tolerant kidney transplant recipients. Whole-study findings and limits: The most relevant donor-specific Treg TCRbeta repertoire apparently came from expansion with activated donor B cells. Validation in larger populations is needed because few patients were studied.

Unstimulated regulatory T cells (CD4+CD25+CD127-), CD4+CD25- non-regulatory cells, CD4 and CD8 cells were FACS-sorted from thawed PBMCs. V gene TRBV19 combines with J gene TRBJ1-1, with D perhaps TRBD1 (5 bases). The clonotype was recovered from a human donor in good health. The sample was CD8+ T cells from blood. DNA for the CDR3: TGTGCCAGTAGTAGAGGAGGGGACACTGAAGCTTTCTTT. Translating it yields CASSRGGDTEAFF.